The 32 T cell receptor beta chains below all came from one sample that was sequenced in a study of PD-1 blockade in classical Hodgkin lymphoma. Libraries were prepared by immunoSEQ multiplex PCR; TCRdb keeps only in-frame clonotypes and omits some of them. Of tens of thousands of clones in the sample, roughly nine tenths were seen once. Time point given: cycle 4 day 1 (C4D1), after more than five weeks of nivolumab. After autologous stem cell transplantation all patients relapsed, and prior brentuximab vedotin exposure differed between cohorts. The specimen was peripheral blood mononuclear cells (PBMCs), collected before the fourth cycle of nivolumab. These TCRs come from a human donor with classical Hodgkin lymphoma.

With respect to this clone: One junction end does not reproduce the germline sequence, and a read error may be involved. V gene TRBV7-7 combines with J gene TRBJ2-7; 9 positions match TRBD2. The CDR3 contains 13 residues. Germline loops: CDR1 SSHAT, CDR2 FNYEAQ (reference sequence). CDR3 residues: CASSRGGAYEQYF. The CDR3 region has the DNA TGTGCTAGCAGCCGCGGGGGGGCCTACGAGCAGTACTTC.

The rearrangement uses TRBV2 and TRBJ1-2, with D perhaps TRBD1 (5 bases). The germline V and J ends were trimmed by 4 bases and 5 bases, with 14 bases remaining between them. The CDR3 length is 14 residues. Germline V gives CDR1 SNHLY, CDR2 FYNNEI. The CDR3 bases are TGTGCCAGCAGTGTCGGGGGGACCGCTTATGGCTACACCTTC. This translates into CASSVGGTAYGYTF.

V and J are TRBV9 and TRBJ2-2; D unclear. This CDR3 is 14 amino acids long. CDR1 is SGDLS and CDR2 is YYNGEE in the germline V gene. Trimming left V 0 bases short and J 5 bases short, with 8 bases between. The CDR3 region is CASSVGGPTGELFF. The CDR3 DNA reads as TGTGCCAGCAGCGTAGGAGGACCGACCGGGGAGCTGTTTTTT.

This clone was recorded once. The chain joins TRBV2 to TRBJ2-5; D may be TRBD1 or TRBD2 (7 bases each). The germline V gene encodes CDR1 SNHLY and CDR2 FYNNEI. Deletions cut 6 bases from V and 5 bases from J, with 22 bases between. The CDR3 spans 16 residues. The CDR3 sequence is CASSWSGNRGGETQYF. The CDR3 nucleotides are TGTGCCAGCAGCTGGTCCGGCAACAGGGGAGGGGAGACCCAGTACTTC.

The chain is built from TRBV9 and TRBJ2-1; unclear D gene. V lost 0 bases and J lost 6, with 10 bases in between. The CDR3 consists of 14 residues. Germline V CDR1 and CDR2: SGDLS, YYNGEE. The CDR3 DNA is TGTGCCAGCAGCGTAGAGGGCAGTGCCAATGAGCAGTTCTTC. Residues: CASSVEGSANEQFF.

This chain links TRBV7-8 with TRBJ2-7; D is perhaps TRBD2 (6 bases). Trimming removed 5 bases from V and 6 bases from J, with 11 bases in between. This CDR3 comprises 12 residues. From germline, CDR1 is SGHVS and CDR2 FQNEAQ. The CDR3 is CASSTDYSEQYF. As DNA, the CDR3 is TGTGCCAGCAGCACGGACTACTCCGAGCAGTACTTC.

V usage is TRBV2 and J usage is TRBJ1-5; the D is unclear. Germline V gene lookup returns CDR1 SNHLY and CDR2 FYNNEI. V was clipped by 7 bases and J by 5 bases, with 18 bases between them. The CDR3 spans 15 residues. The CDR3 coding sequence is TGTGCCAGCACCCAAAGCTGGTTGGACGATCAGCCCCAGCATTTT. This sequence encodes CASTQSWLDDQPQHF.

With respect to this clone: Relative to the germline gene, one junction end is altered; a read error may explain this. The chain is built from TRBV25-1 and TRBJ2-5; no clear D gene. The CDR3 extends over 12 amino acids. CDR1 and CDR2 (germline): MGHDK, SYGVNS. CDR3 DNA sequence: TGTGCCGGCAGTGTGGACCAAGAGACCCAGTACTTC. Protein sequence: CAGSVDQETQYF. Looking up the rest from reference TRBV25-1 and TRBJ2-5 gives the full variable domain: EADIYQTPRYLVIGTGKKITLECSQTMGHDKMYWYQQDPGMELHLIHYSYGVNSTEKGDLSSESTVSRIRTEHFPLTLESARPSHTSQYLCAGSVDQETQYFGPGTRLLVL.

J is TRBJ2-2 and V is TRBV19; 7 bases fit TRBD1. Trimming at V came to 6 bases and at J to 7 bases, leaving 8 bases not matched to a gene. The CDR3 runs to 14 residues. CDR1 is LNHDA, CDR2 SQIVND, per germline (reference sequence). The CDR3 sequence: CASSSDRVYGELFF. The CDR3 DNA reads TGTGCCAGTAGCAGCGACAGGGTTTACGGGGAGCTGTTTTTT.

This chain uses TRBV21-1 with TRBJ2-3; the DNA was not used to check the table's D call, TRBD2. TRBV21-1 is a documented pseudogene. This CDR3 comprises 17 residues. The CDR3 bases are TGTGCCAGCAGCCCGTCATATGGGAGGTCTAGCACAGATACGCAGTATTTT. It translates to CASSPSYGRSSTDTQYF.

The rearrangement uses TRBV10-3 and TRBJ1-6; maybe TRBD1 (6 bases). From germline, CDR1 is ENHRY and CDR2 SYGVKD. This CDR3 is 19 amino acids long. Trimming removed 3 bases from V and 4 bases from J, with 22 bases in between. The CDR3, as DNA: TGTGCCATCAGTGAAACCCAAGGGGGGTGGTTAATTTATAATTCACCCCTCCACTTT. This encodes CAISETQGGWLIYNSPLHF.

The chain recombines TRBV11-2 with TRBJ2-7; D possibly matches TRBD1 or TRBD2 (5 bases each). Trimming shortened V by 4 bases and J by 6 bases, and 16 bases separated the two germline ends. The V gene's germline CDR1 is SGHAT and CDR2 FQNNGV. CDR3 size: 14 residues. The chain's CDR3 is CASSSHSPGPEQYF. The CDR3 DNA sequence: TGTGCCAGCAGCTCCCACTCACCGGGGCCCGAGCAGTACTTC.

The genes are TRBV5-1 and TRBJ2-5, with 8 bases matching TRBD2. The CDR3 extends over 16 amino acids. Germline CDR1 and CDR2: SGHRS and YFSETQ. V lost 4 bases to trimming and J lost 2 bases; unmatched junction nucleotides: 10. CDR3 amino acids: CASSPGSSGLQETQYF. The CDR3 region has the DNA TGCGCCAGCAGCCCCGGGTCTAGCGGGCTACAAGAGACCCAGTACTTC.

This clone was counted a few times. The chain recombines TRBV19 with TRBJ1-5; D not certain. Germline V CDR1 and CDR2: LNHDA, SQIVND (reference sequence). The CDR3 extends over 17 amino acids. V lost 1 base and J lost 3, with 16 bases in between. Written as DNA, the CDR3 is TGTGCCAGTAGTATAGGCTTGATCGGGCAGTTCAATCAGCCCCAGCATTTT. As protein: CASSIGLIGQFNQPQHF.

This clone occurred once. V gene TRBV6-1 combines with J gene TRBJ1-3; 9 nucleotides line up with TRBD1. CDR1 MNHNS and CDR2 SASEGT come from the germline V gene. The CDR3 has 14 residues. The junction had 5 bases not matched to a gene; V was cut back by 7 bases and J by 4 bases. DNA for the CDR3: TGTGCCAGCATCCCGGACAGGGGAGGAAACACCATATATTTT. This translates into CASIPDRGGNTIYF.

V and J are TRBV7-9 and TRBJ2-6; D not resolved. The CDR3 runs to 15 residues. The V and J ends lost 5 bases and 0 bases respectively, with 8 bases between them. CDR1 is SEHNR and CDR2 is FQNEAQ in the germline V gene (reference sequence). The CDR3 DNA follows: TGTGCCAGCAGCGCAAAAACCTCTGGGGCCAACGTCCTGACTTTC. It is translated as CASSAKTSGANVLTF.

V usage is TRBV19 and J usage is TRBJ1-5; possible D gene TRBD1, 5 bases. This CDR3 is 12 amino acids long. Germline V CDR1 and CDR2: LNHDA, SQIVND (reference sequence). The V end was cut by 4 bases, the J end by 7 bases, with 8 bases between. CDR3 sequence: CASSTGRQPQHF. In nucleotides, the CDR3 is TGTGCCAGTAGTACAGGGAGGCAGCCCCAGCATTTT. The variable domain in full, completed from reference TRBV19 and TRBJ1-5, reads DGGITQSPKYLFRKEGQNVTLSCEQNLNHDAMYWYRQDPGQGLRLIYYSQIVNDFQKGDIAEGYSVSREKKESFPLTVTSAQKNPTAFYLCASSTGRQPQHFGDGTRLSIL.

A single count supports this clone. V gene TRBV6-6 combines with J gene TRBJ1-2; D might be TRBD1 (5 bases). Looked up from germline, CDR1 is MNHNY and CDR2 is SVGAGI (reference sequence). Trimming took 2 bases from V and 5 from J, leaving 15 bases between them. The CDR3 loop spans 15 amino acids. DNA of the CDR3: TGTGCCAGCAGTTACGTCCACGGCAGGGAGTATGGCTACACCTTC. Its translation: CASSYVHGREYGYTF.

This chain uses TRBV30 with TRBJ1-6; a weak D match, TRBD1 (6 bases). Deletions cut 4 bases from V and 5 bases from J, with 9 bases between. Per germline, CDR1 GTSNPN and CDR2 SVGIG (reference sequence). The CDR3 extends over 13 amino acids. The CDR3 sequence: CAWTGADNSPLHF. The CDR3, as DNA: TGTGCCTGGACAGGGGCGGATAATTCACCCCTCCACTTT.

The chain couples TRBV10-1 to TRBJ2-7; 9 bases map to TRBD2. Germline CDR1 is WNHNN and CDR2 is SYGVQD (reference sequence). The V gene end was trimmed by 2 bases and the J gene end by 4 bases; junction bases not matched to a gene: 6. The CDR3 has 15 amino acids. The CDR3 sequence is CASSEISSGVYEQYF. The DNA of the CDR3 is TGCGCCAGCAGTGAGATTTCTAGCGGGGTGTACGAGCAGTACTTC.

The chain carries TRBV6-5 and TRBJ2-7; D may be TRBD1 or TRBD2 (5 bases each). The CDR3 loop spans 14 amino acids. V was cut by 6 bases and J by 5 bases, with 17 bases left in between. The germline V gene has CDR1 MNHEY and CDR2 SVGAGI. DNA of the CDR3: TGTGCCAGCAGAACCACCGGGACCCATCACGAGCAGTACTTC. As protein: CASRTTGTHHEQYF.

The rearrangement uses TRBV5-1 and TRBJ2-2; D is undetermined. Between the trimmed V and J ends, which lost 4 bases and 1 base, there was a span of 11 bases. This CDR3 has 15 residues. CDR1 is SGHRS and CDR2 is YFSETQ in the germline V gene. For the CDR3, the DNA is TGCGCCAGCAGCCTTATTGAGGTGAACACCGGGGAGCTGTTTTTT. Translated: CASSLIEVNTGELFF.

This rearrangement joins TRBV10-3 to TRBJ2-1; possibly TRBD1 for D (5 bases). The germline CDR1 and CDR2 sequences are ENHRY and SYGVKD. This CDR3 has 12 amino acids. Trimming shortened V by 4 bases and J by 8 bases, and 9 bases separated the two germline ends. This CDR3 is CAISVRGDEQFF. The CDR3 nucleotides are TGTGCCATCAGTGTAAGGGGCGATGAGCAGTTCTTC.

The chain combines TRBV19 with TRBJ1-2; 7 nucleotides agree with TRBD1. This CDR3 region has 16 residues. Germline V gene sequence: CDR1 LNHDA, CDR2 SQIVND (reference sequence). V lost 3 bases to trimming and J lost 8 bases; unmatched junction nucleotides: 15. DNA of the CDR3: TGTGCCAGTAGTATCCCTTCGACAGGGCCTATGTTGGGCTACACCTTC. Its translation: CASSIPSTGPMLGYTF.

The chain carries TRBV27 and TRBJ1-6, with 10 bases matching TRBD1. Germline V gene lookup returns CDR1 MNHEY and CDR2 SMNVEV (reference sequence). CDR3 length: 20 residues. Trimming took 5 bases from V and 8 from J; bases not matched to a gene: 21. CDR3 protein: CASSARAKGPGQGPYSPLHF. In DNA, the CDR3 is TGTGCCAGCAGTGCCCGAGCTAAAGGACCGGGACAGGGGCCATATTCACCCCTCCACTTT.

The chain has TRBV5-8 and TRBJ2-5; 7 bases line up with TRBD1. V gave up 0 bases and J gave up 5 bases; unmatched junction bases: 7. Germline V gene lookup returns CDR1 SGHTS and CDR2 YDEGEE. The CDR3 extends over 15 amino acids. Written as DNA, the CDR3 is TGTGCCAGCAGCTTGGAGGGGGCACGCAGTGAGACCCAGTACTTC. This sequence encodes CASSLEGARSETQYF. Supplemented by reference TRBV5-8 and TRBJ2-5, the full variable domain reads EAGVTQSPTHLIKTRGQQATLRCSPISGHTSVYWYQQALGLGLQFLLWYDEGEERNRGNFPPRFSGRQFPNYSSELNVNALELEDSALYLCASSLEGARSETQYFGPGTRLLVL.

The rearrangement joins TRBV2 to TRBJ2-2; 11 nucleotides line up with TRBD2. This CDR3 has 18 amino acids. The germline CDR1 and CDR2 sequences are SNHLY and FYNNEI. J was trimmed by 4 bases and V by 3 bases; bases with no gene match: 10. CDR3 amino acids: CASSDVRSTSGVTGELFF. The CDR3 DNA reads TGTGCCAGCAGTGATGTTAGATCGACTAGCGGGGTCACCGGGGAGCTGTTTTTT.

The chain couples TRBV6-1 to TRBJ2-1; D is unclear. CDR1 and CDR2 from the germline V gene are MNHNS and SASEGT. The V end was cut by 6 bases, the J end by 6 bases, with 15 bases between. This CDR3 has 14 residues. CDR3 residues: CASSLDLWGNEQFF. The CDR3 DNA reads as TGTGCCAGCAGCCTGGACCTCTGGGGCAATGAGCAGTTCTTC.

This chain uses TRBV19 with TRBJ1-2; unclear D gene. V was cut by 7 bases and J by 7 bases, with 22 bases left in between. This CDR3 region has 15 residues. Germline V gene data show CDR1 as LNHDA and CDR2 as SQIVND (reference sequence). The CDR3 DNA reads TGTGCCAGTAAACCCGACTTCTTGGGGATAAGTGGCTACACCTTC. Translating gives CASKPDFLGISGYTF.

CDR3 DNA sequence: TGTGCCAGCTCACCACTCCAGGGACTGAAAAAACTGTTTTTT. This sequence encodes CASSPLQGLKKLFF. The chain carries TRBV18 and TRBJ1-4; TRBD1 might be the D (5 bases). V lost 1 base to trimming and J lost 9 bases, with 12 bases between them. CDR3 length: 14 residues. The germline V gene encodes CDR1 KGHSH and CDR2 LQKENI.

The chain links TRBV18 to TRBJ1-6, with a possible D match to TRBD1 (5 bases). Per the germline V gene, CDR1 is KGHSH and CDR2 is LQKENI. CDR3 length: 17 residues. V lost 6 bases and J lost 3, with 18 bases in between. The CDR3 here is CASSPTEGPDYNSPLHF. DNA for the CDR3: TGTGCCAGCTCTCCAACGGAGGGACCTGACTATAATTCACCCCTCCACTTT.

This chain connects TRBV4-1 to TRBJ1-2; D is perhaps TRBD1 (6 bases). CDR1 is MGHRA and CDR2 is YSYEKL in the germline V gene. V was pared by 0 bases and J by 8 bases, with 22 bases between. This CDR3 is 17 amino acids long. The CDR3 spells CASSQDRGVGGAAGYTF. In nucleotides, the CDR3 is TGCGCCAGCAGCCAAGATAGAGGGGTTGGGGGGGCGGCCGGCTACACCTTC.